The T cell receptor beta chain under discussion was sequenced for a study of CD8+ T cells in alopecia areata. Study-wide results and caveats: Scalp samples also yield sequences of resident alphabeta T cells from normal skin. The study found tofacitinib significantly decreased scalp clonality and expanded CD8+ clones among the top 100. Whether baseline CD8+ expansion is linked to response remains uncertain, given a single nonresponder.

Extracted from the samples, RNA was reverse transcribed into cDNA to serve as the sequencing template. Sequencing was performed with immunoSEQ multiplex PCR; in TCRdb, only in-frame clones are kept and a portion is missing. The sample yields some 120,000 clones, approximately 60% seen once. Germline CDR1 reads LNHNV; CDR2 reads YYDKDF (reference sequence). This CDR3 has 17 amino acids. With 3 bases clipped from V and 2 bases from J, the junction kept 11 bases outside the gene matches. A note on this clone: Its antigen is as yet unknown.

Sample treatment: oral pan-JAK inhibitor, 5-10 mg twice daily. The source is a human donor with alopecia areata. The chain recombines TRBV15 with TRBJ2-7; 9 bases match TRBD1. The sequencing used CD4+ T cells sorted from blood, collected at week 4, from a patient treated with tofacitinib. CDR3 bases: TGTGCCACCAGCAGGGACTTTCCGGGACAGGGTCCCTACGAGCAGTACTTC. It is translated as CATSRDFPGQGPYEQYF.